Listed here are 27 T cell receptor beta chains from one sample, sequenced in a study of blood T cell repertoires in COVID-19. Here immunoSEQ multiplex PCR was the method, and the copy in TCRdb shows in-frame clones only, minus some. Of 210,000 or so clones detected, about four fifths appear once; the ten largest clones hold about 2%. The sequenced material came from PBMCs or T cells enriched from blood (not recorded which). The receptors shown here come from a man between 60 and 70 years old who had recovered from COVID-19.

The chain employs TRBV11-3 and TRBJ2-3, with D tentatively TRBD1 (6 bases). The CDR3 runs to 15 residues. V was shortened by 1 base and J by 2 bases, with 10 bases between the two germline ends. Germline V lookup: CDR1 SGHNT, CDR2 YENEEA. DNA for the CDR3: TGTGCCAGCAGCTTAGGGGCAGGGGCCACAGATACGCAGTATTTT. This encodes CASSLGAGATDTQYF.

The V gene is TRBV5-1, the J gene TRBJ1-1; D unclear. Trimming cost V 0 bases and J 5 bases, with 14 bases left between them. The CDR3 length is 15 residues. Germline V gene sequence: CDR1 SGHRS, CDR2 YFSETQ. The CDR3 bases are TGCGCCAGCAGCTTGGAGTTACCTTCACGGACTGAAGCTTTCTTT. Its protein product is CASSLELPSRTEAFF. The entire variable domain, with the rest obtained from reference TRBV5-1 and TRBJ1-1, is as follows: KAGVTQTPRYLIKTRGQQVTLSCSPISGHRSVSWYQQTPGQGLQFLFEYFSETQRNKGNFPGRFSGRQFSNSRSEMNVSTLELGDSALYLCASSLELPSRTEAFFGQGTRLTVV.

About this clone: Distinct nucleotide sequences in the sample also encode this CDR3. J is TRBJ1-1 and V is TRBV6-5, with 10 nucleotides matching TRBD1. There are 14 residues in the CDR3. V was pared by 6 bases and J by 4 bases, with 5 bases of the junction left unmatched. CDR1 is MNHEY and CDR2 is SVGAGI in the germline V gene. In DNA form, the CDR3 reads TGTGCCAGCAGGAGACAGGGGGCAGGCACTGAAGCTTTCTTT. It translates to CASRRQGAGTEAFF.

This clone was seen once. J is TRBJ2-2 and V is TRBV5-1, with 9 bases that match TRBD1. Germline assignment: CDR1 SGHRS and CDR2 YFSETQ. The length of the CDR3 is 16 residues. V dropped 6 bases and J dropped 1; count of bases not matched to a gene: 7. The CDR3: CASTGPDRGNTGELFF. The CDR3 DNA is TGCGCCAGCACAGGGCCGGACAGGGGGAACACCGGGGAGCTGTTTTTT.

The gene calls are TRBV2 and TRBJ1-5, with D maybe TRBD1 (5 bases). Looked up from germline, CDR1 is SNHLY and CDR2 is FYNNEI. The ends were cut back, 7 bases at V and 3 bases at J, with 10 bases in the middle. The CDR3 runs 13 residues. CDR3 nucleotide sequence: TGTGCCAGCACTTGGGGCGACAATCAGCCCCAGCATTTT. It is translated as CASTWGDNQPQHF.

This chain links TRBV29-1 with TRBJ1-1; D gene uncertain. Per germline, CDR1 SQVTM and CDR2 ANQGSEA. The CDR3 consists of 13 residues. Trimming removed 7 bases from V and 2 bases from J, with 14 bases in between. The CDR3, as DNA: TGCAGCGCTCGCCGGCAGGCTAACACTGAAGCTTTCTTT. Translating it yields CSARRQANTEAFF.

J is TRBJ1-5 and V is TRBV18; 7 nucleotides agree with TRBD1. Unmatched junction bases numbered 11, after V lost 5 bases and J lost 7 bases. The CDR3 extends over 15 amino acids. Germline V gene sequence: CDR1 KGHSH, CDR2 LQKENI. The CDR3 here is CASSSQQGLGQPQHF. In nucleotides, the CDR3 is TGTGCCAGCTCATCGCAACAGGGGCTCGGGCAGCCCCAGCATTTT.

The CDR3 here is CASSPQRSRLAVQETQYF. In DNA, the CDR3 is TGTGCCAGCAGCCCTCAAAGGAGTAGGCTAGCGGTACAAGAGACCCAGTACTTC. This chain links TRBV7-2 with TRBJ2-5, with 7 nucleotides matching TRBD2. CDR3 length: 18 amino acids. CDR1 is SGHTA and CDR2 is FQGNSA in the germline V gene. Trimming removed 5 bases from V and 2 bases from J; junction bases left unmatched: 17.

The V and J genes are TRBV2 and TRBJ1-6; D ambiguous. The germline V gene encodes CDR1 SNHLY and CDR2 FYNNEI. CDR3 length equals 14 residues. V lost 7 bases and J 5 bases, leaving 12 bases between the germline ends. In DNA, the CDR3 is TGTGCCAGCAATCCGACGGGGAATAATTCACCCCTCCACTTT. It is translated as CASNPTGNNSPLHF.

V usage is TRBV18 and J usage is TRBJ1-2; D is unclear. V was cut by 0 bases and J by 4 bases, with 15 bases left in between. The CDR3 is 16 residues long. Germline V lookup: CDR1 KGHSH, CDR2 LQKENI. CDR3: CASSPPSLPEGYGYTF. The CDR3, as DNA: TGTGCCAGCTCACCACCTTCACTCCCGGAGGGCTATGGCTACACCTTC. Complete variable domain (other parts from reference TRBV18 and TRBJ1-2): NAGVMQNPRHLVRRRGQEARLRCSPMKGHSHVYWYRQLPEEGLKFMVYLQKENIIDESGMPKERFSAEFPKEGPSILRIQQVVRGDSAAYFCASSPPSLPEGYGYTFGSGTRLTVV.

The rearrangement links TRBV7-9 to TRBJ1-2; weak D call: TRBD1 (5 bases). CDR1 and CDR2 from the germline V gene are SEHNR and FQNEAQ (reference sequence). The CDR3 spans 12 residues. V lost 3 bases and J 4 bases, leaving 6 bases between the germline ends. The CDR3 protein is CASSFDSYGYTF. The CDR3 nucleotides read TGTGCCAGCAGCTTCGACAGCTATGGCTACACCTTC. The full variable domain, with the rest looked up from reference TRBV7-9 and TRBJ1-2, is DTGVSQNPRHKITKRGQNVTFRCDPISEHNRLYWYRQTLGQGPEFLTYFQNEAQLEKSRLLSDRFSAERPKGSFSTLEIQRTEQGDSAMYLCASSFDSYGYTFGSGTRLTVV.

V is TRBV6-5 and J is TRBJ2-1, with 9 bases lining up with TRBD2. CDR1 is MNHEY, CDR2 SVGAGI, per germline. J was trimmed by 7 bases and V by 4 bases; bases with no gene match: 8. The CDR3 extends over 15 amino acids. The CDR3 DNA is TGTGCCAGCAGTTTAGCGGGGGCCTCGGAGAATGAGCAGTTCTTC. It codes for CASSLAGASENEQFF.

The J gene is TRBJ2-7, the V gene TRBV7-2; D not certain. Germline V gives CDR1 SGHTA, CDR2 FQGNSA. V was shortened by 1 base and J by 2 bases, with 9 bases between the two germline ends. The CDR3 runs to 14 residues. CDR3 sequence (DNA): TGTGCCAGCAGCTTAGGTAGCTTACCCTACGAGCAGTACTTC. This encodes CASSLGSLPYEQYF.

A remark on this clone: Other nucleotide sequences in the sample specify the same CDR3. The chain carries TRBV27 and TRBJ1-2, with 7 bases lining up with TRBD1. The junction had 4 bases not matched to a gene; V was cut back by 2 bases and J by 7 bases. Germline CDR1 and CDR2: MNHEY and SMNVEV (reference sequence). The CDR3 totals 13 residues. The CDR3: CASSLRGGGGYTF. For the CDR3, the DNA is TGTGCCAGCAGTTTACGAGGGGGCGGTGGCTACACCTTC.

The V call is TRBV19, the J call TRBJ1-2; D perhaps matches TRBD1 (6 bases). Germline V lookup: CDR1 LNHDA, CDR2 SQIVND (reference sequence). The V and J ends lost 9 bases and 4 bases respectively, with 18 bases between them. CDR3 length equals 14 residues. The CDR3: CASHRERTSYGYTF. The CDR3 DNA reads as TGTGCCAGCCACAGGGAACGCACCTCCTATGGCTACACCTTC.

This CDR3 is CAWSWDSGTEAFF. The CDR3, as DNA: TGTGCCTGGAGTTGGGACTCAGGCACTGAAGCTTTCTTT. The chain recombines TRBV30 with TRBJ1-1; perhaps TRBD1 as D (5 bases). V dropped 2 bases and J dropped 4 bases, with 11 bases sitting between them. CDR3 length: 13 amino acids. Germline V gene data show CDR1 as GTSNPN and CDR2 as SVGIG (reference sequence).

This chain connects TRBV19 to TRBJ1-5; possible D gene TRBD1, 6 bases. Germline V gene sequence: CDR1 LNHDA, CDR2 SQIVND (reference sequence). The CDR3 consists of 15 residues. V shed 5 bases and J shed 7 bases, with 18 bases lying between them. The CDR3 sequence is CASSDAVQGTQPQHF. In nucleotides, the CDR3 is TGTGCCAGTAGTGATGCCGTGCAGGGGACCCAGCCCCAGCATTTT.

The chain combines TRBV29-1 with TRBJ1-1, with a weak D call TRBD1 (6 bases). The V and J ends lost 6 bases and 11 bases respectively, with 25 bases between them. Germline assignment: CDR1 SQVTM and CDR2 ANQGSEA. The CDR3 length is 14 residues. CDR3 DNA: TGCAGCGTCCAGCCACGGGACACTTCCCAGGCTGCTTTCTTT. It specifies CSVQPRDTSQAAFF.

The chain couples TRBV5-5 to TRBJ2-7; no reliable D call. The V gene's germline CDR1 is SGHKS and CDR2 YYEKEE (reference sequence). The CDR3 is made up of 12 amino acids. V lost 3 bases to trimming and J lost 5 bases, with 9 bases between them. Written as DNA, the CDR3 is TGTGCCAGCAGCTCGATGGGCCACGAGCAGTACTTC. Amino acids: CASSSMGHEQYF.

This chain uses TRBV2 with TRBJ2-1; a possible D gene is TRBD1 (6 bases). With 6 bases removed from V and 1 base from J, the gap between germline ends came to 13 bases. Germline CDR1 reads SNHLY; CDR2 reads FYNNEI. The CDR3 consists of 15 residues. CDR3 DNA sequence: TGTGCCAGCAGGAAGGACAGCTTATCCTACAATGAGCAGTTCTTC. Translation: CASRKDSLSYNEQFF.

The rearrangement uses TRBV12-5 and TRBJ2-5; TRBD1 might be the D (5 bases). Germline-derived CDR1 and CDR2 are LGHNT and FRNRAP. The CDR3 loop spans 15 amino acids. Trimming pared 0 bases from V and 4 bases from J, leaving 12 bases between. The CDR3 DNA reads as TGTGCTAGTGGTTTGGTACAAGGGGTGGGAGAGACCCAGTACTTC. This codes for CASGLVQGVGETQYF.

The J gene is TRBJ2-1, the V gene TRBV7-2; TRBD2 matches 8 bases. After removal of 7 bases from V and 13 bases from J, the junction contained 12 bases not matched to a gene. The CDR3 is 13 amino acids. CDR1 is SGHTA and CDR2 is FQGNSA in the germline V gene. CDR3 protein: CASNPATGTRQFF. The CDR3, as DNA: TGTGCCAGCAACCCTGCGACCGGGACTAGACAGTTCTTC.

The count of this clone is one. Here the CDR3 reads CASSLEGQNQPQHF. DNA of the CDR3: TGTGCCAGCAGCTTAGAAGGACAGAATCAGCCCCAGCATTTT. This rearrangement joins TRBV7-2 to TRBJ1-5; possibly TRBD1 for D (6 bases). There are 14 residues in the CDR3. The V end was cut by 1 base, the J end by 4 bases, with 8 bases between. Germline V gene sequence: CDR1 SGHTA, CDR2 FQGNSA.

The chain links TRBV10-2 to TRBJ2-2; tentatively, D is TRBD1 (6 bases). The CDR3 is made up of 13 amino acids. The germline V and J ends were trimmed by 6 bases and 1 base, with 6 bases remaining between them. Germline loops: CDR1 WSHSY, CDR2 SAAADI. CDR3 sequence reads: CASRQGNTGELFF. Here the CDR3 DNA reads TGCGCCAGCAGACAGGGGAACACCGGGGAGCTGTTTTTT.

The chain carries TRBV6-5 and TRBJ1-5, with TRBD1 identical over 7 bases. J was trimmed by 4 bases and V by 6 bases; bases with no gene match: 6. The CDR3 sequence is 14 residues long. Germline lookup yields CDR1 MNHEY and CDR2 SVGAGI. DNA of the CDR3: TGTGCCAGCAGACAAACAGGGGCTAATCAGCCCCAGCATTTT. Amino acid sequence: CASRQTGANQPQHF.

The V and J genes are TRBV24-1 and TRBJ2-1; D is possibly TRBD1 (6 bases). This CDR3 has 13 amino acids. The V gene lost 6 bases and the J gene lost 9 bases, with 14 bases spanning the gap. Germline CDR1 is KGHDR and CDR2 is SFDVKD. CDR3 region: CATSLQGAGEQFF. The CDR3 region has the DNA TGTGCCACCAGTCTACAGGGTGCTGGTGAGCAGTTCTTC.

The chain uses TRBV30 and TRBJ2-3; perhaps TRBD1 as D (6 bases). Per germline, CDR1 GTSNPN and CDR2 SVGIG (reference sequence). Trimming removed 5 bases at V and 1 base at J, with 10 bases between. The CDR3 covers 13 residues. The CDR3 sequence: CAWERQGTDTQYF. Here the CDR3 DNA reads TGTGCCTGGGAGAGACAGGGCACAGATACGCAGTATTTT.